The TCR beta chain under discussion was sequenced for a study of blood T cell repertoires in COVID-19. V was pared by 4 bases and J by 3 bases, with 11 bases of the junction left unmatched. The length of the CDR3 is 17 residues. Germline V gene sequence: CDR1 SGHRS, CDR2 YFSETQ. Assay used: immunoSEQ multiplex PCR; TCRdb lists only in-frame clones, some missing. The table records 25,000 to 30,000 clones, roughly 90% of them present only once. This chain links TRBV5-1 with TRBJ1-1, with 11 bases lining up with TRBD1. The specimen sequenced was peripheral blood. The clonotype comes from a human donor in a cohort sampled during active COVID-19. The CDR3 protein is CASSGDRDRGMDTEAFF. Here the CDR3 DNA reads TGCGCCAGCAGCGGGGACCGGGACAGGGGGATGGACACTGAAGCTTTCTTT.